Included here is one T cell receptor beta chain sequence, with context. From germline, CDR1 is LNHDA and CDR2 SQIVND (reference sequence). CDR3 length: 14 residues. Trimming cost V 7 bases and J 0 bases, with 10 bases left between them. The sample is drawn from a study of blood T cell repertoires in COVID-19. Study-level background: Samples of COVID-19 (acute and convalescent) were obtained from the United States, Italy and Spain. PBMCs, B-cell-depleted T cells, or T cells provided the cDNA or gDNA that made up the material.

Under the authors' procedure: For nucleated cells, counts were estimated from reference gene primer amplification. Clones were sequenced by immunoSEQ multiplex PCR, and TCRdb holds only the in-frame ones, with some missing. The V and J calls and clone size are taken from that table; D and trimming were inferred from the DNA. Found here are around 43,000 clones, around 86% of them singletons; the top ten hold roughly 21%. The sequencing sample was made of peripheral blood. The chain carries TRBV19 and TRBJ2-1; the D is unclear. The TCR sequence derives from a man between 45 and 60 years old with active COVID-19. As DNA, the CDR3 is TGTGCCAGTACCAACCTGAGCTCCTACAATGAGCAGTTCTTC. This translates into CASTNLSSYNEQFF.